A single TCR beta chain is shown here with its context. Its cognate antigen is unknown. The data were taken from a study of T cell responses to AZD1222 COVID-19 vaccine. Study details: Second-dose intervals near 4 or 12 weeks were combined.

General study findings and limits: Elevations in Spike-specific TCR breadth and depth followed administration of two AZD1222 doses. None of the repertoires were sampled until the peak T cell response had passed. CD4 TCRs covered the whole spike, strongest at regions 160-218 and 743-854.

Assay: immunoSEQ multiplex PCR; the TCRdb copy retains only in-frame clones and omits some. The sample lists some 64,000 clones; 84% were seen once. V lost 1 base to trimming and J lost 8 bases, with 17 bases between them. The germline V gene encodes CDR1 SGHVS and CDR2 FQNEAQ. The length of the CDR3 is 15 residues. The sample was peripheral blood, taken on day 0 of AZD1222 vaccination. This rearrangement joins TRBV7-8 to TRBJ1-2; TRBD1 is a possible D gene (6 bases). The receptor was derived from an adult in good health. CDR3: CASSLDSARGPGYTF. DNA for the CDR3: TGTGCCAGCAGCTTAGACTCGGCCAGGGGACCCGGCTACACCTTC.